The 24 T cell receptor beta chains in this list originate from one sample, sequenced in a study of cytomegalovirus exposure and HLA in healthy donors. The PCR used 60 Vbeta and 13 Jbeta primers. Profiling relied on immunoSEQ multiplex PCR, and the TCRdb table lists in-frame clones only, not all of them. The sample includes 110,000 or so clones, under 80% of them seen just once. Sequenced: PBMCs. Receptors were obtained from a woman in her thirties or forties in good health and CMV-seropositive.

This chain connects TRBV15 to TRBJ2-1, with D perhaps matching TRBD1 (5 bases). From germline, CDR1 is LNHNV and CDR2 YYDKDF (reference sequence). V gave up 1 base and J gave up 9 bases, with 7 bases separating them. The CDR3 length is 12 residues. The CDR3 here is CATSRGGTEQFF. CDR3 bases: TGTGCCACCAGCAGAGGGGGCACTGAGCAGTTCTTC.

The chain carries TRBV4-3 and TRBJ2-7; D ambiguous. This CDR3 has 13 amino acids. The V end lost 0 bases, the J end lost 4 bases, and 7 bases lay between the germline ends. The germline V gene has CDR1 LGHNA and CDR2 YSLEER. The chain's CDR3 is CASSQDWAYEQYF. DNA of the CDR3: TGCGCCAGCAGCCAAGATTGGGCTTACGAGCAGTACTTC.

The chain employs TRBV4-2 and TRBJ2-1; D ambiguous. CDR3 length: 16 residues. Per the germline V gene, CDR1 is LGHNA and CDR2 is YNFKEQ. Deletions cut 0 bases from V and 6 bases from J, with 15 bases between. The chain's CDR3 is CASSQDTARGFNEQFF. The DNA of the CDR3 is TGTGCCAGCAGCCAAGATACAGCCCGTGGGTTCAATGAGCAGTTCTTC.

A single count supports this clone. The chain links TRBV5-6 to TRBJ2-7; 7 bases line up with TRBD1. Germline CDR1 reads SGHDT; CDR2 reads YYEEEE. Trimming at V came to 4 bases and at J to 3 bases, leaving 10 bases not matched to a gene. There are 15 residues in the CDR3. CDR3 nucleotide sequence: TGTGCCAGCAGCAGGTTCGGGACAGAACACTACGAGCAGTACTTC. Translation: CASSRFGTEHYEQYF.

The chain has TRBV6-1 and TRBJ2-1; tentative D call: TRBD1 (6 bases). The V and J ends lost 7 bases and 4 bases respectively, with 11 bases between them. This CDR3 comprises 13 residues. Germline loops: CDR1 MNHNS, CDR2 SASEGT. The CDR3 loop is CASKNRAYNEQFF. The CDR3, as DNA: TGTGCCAGCAAAAACAGGGCTTACAATGAGCAGTTCTTC.

The chain has TRBV6-6 and TRBJ2-7; 9 bases are a match to TRBD1. There are 14 residues in the CDR3. Germline V gene lookup returns CDR1 MNHNY and CDR2 SVGAGI (reference sequence). V dropped 8 bases and J dropped 0; count of bases not matched to a gene: 5. CDR3 residues: CASGDRASSYEQYF. Written as DNA, the CDR3 is TGTGCCAGCGGGGACAGGGCTAGCTCCTACGAGCAGTACTTC.

The chain employs TRBV7-3 and TRBJ2-7; 8 bases agree with TRBD2. Per the germline V gene, CDR1 is SGHTA and CDR2 is FQGTGA. Germline trimming cut 0 bases from V and 2 bases from J; bases unmatched to any gene: 9. This CDR3 contains 17 residues. The DNA of the CDR3 is TGTGCCAGCAGCTTAACGGGAACTAGCGGACGCACCTACGAGCAGTACTTC. Amino acid sequence: CASSLTGTSGRTYEQYF.

This clone was detected only a few times. This chain links TRBV7-6 with TRBJ2-7; D perhaps matches TRBD2 (6 bases). The V gene lost 3 bases and the J gene lost 4 bases, with 16 bases spanning the gap. CDR1 is SGHVS and CDR2 is FNYEAQ in the germline V gene. The CDR3 runs to 15 residues. CDR3 region: CASSFTDDAGYEQYF. CDR3 DNA sequence: TGTGCCAGCAGCTTCACCGACGATGCGGGGTACGAGCAGTACTTC.

The V call is TRBV7-3, the J call TRBJ2-3, with 8 bases that match TRBD2. Germline V CDR1 and CDR2: SGHTA, FQGTGA. With V trimmed by 4 bases and J by 2 bases, 5 bases remained unmatched. The CDR3 sequence is 15 residues long. For the CDR3, the DNA is TGTGCCAGCAGCTCTCGGGGGGGCACCACAGATACGCAGTATTTT. It translates to CASSSRGGTTDTQYF.

The chain links TRBV9 to TRBJ2-3; D possibly corresponds to TRBD1 (6 bases). The CDR3 has 15 amino acids. Germline CDR1 and CDR2: SGDLS and YYNGEE. V was trimmed by 0 bases and J by 4 bases, leaving 12 bases between them. CDR3 bases: TGTGCCAGCAGCGTAGTACAGGGTGGTCCAGATACGCAGTATTTT. Its protein product is CASSVVQGGPDTQYF.

The rearrangement joins TRBV4-1 to TRBJ1-5; 11 nucleotides agree with TRBD1. CDR3 length: 18 amino acids. The J segment lost 7 bases and the V segment lost 0 bases, leaving 11 bases of the junction unmatched. Germline CDR1 is MGHRA and CDR2 is YSYEKL. DNA for the CDR3: TGCGCCAGCAGCCAAGATCTTACGGACAGGGGGCTTCGGCAGCCCCAGCATTTT. It yields the protein CASSQDLTDRGLRQPQHF.

The chain joins TRBV18 to TRBJ2-1; TRBD1 is a possible D gene (7 bases). The CDR3 covers 13 residues. CDR1 KGHSH and CDR2 LQKENI come from the germline V gene. The ends were cut back, 6 bases at V and 7 bases at J, with 13 bases in the middle. CDR3 sequence: CASSGGQPNEQFF. The CDR3, as DNA: TGTGCCAGCTCCGGGGGACAGCCTAATGAGCAGTTCTTC.

The chain employs TRBV5-1 and TRBJ2-5; D may be TRBD2 (5 bases). Trimming cost V 3 bases and J 2 bases, with 11 bases left between them. The germline gives CDR1 SGHRS, CDR2 YFSETQ. The CDR3 spans 14 residues. Here the CDR3 DNA reads TGCGCCAGCAGCTCTGGCGAGGGTCAAGAGACCCAGTACTTC. Translation gives CASSSGEGQETQYF.

Comments on this clone: Distinct nucleotide sequences in the sample also encode this CDR3. The chain joins TRBV29-1 to TRBJ1-1; TRBD1 is a possible D gene (5 bases). The CDR3 length is 13 residues. Germline lookup yields CDR1 SQVTM and CDR2 ANQGSEA. V lost 4 bases, J lost 0 bases, and 9 bases lay in between. CDR3: CSVVGQLNTEAFF. The CDR3 nucleotides are TGCAGCGTTGTTGGACAATTGAACACTGAAGCTTTCTTT.

J is TRBJ2-6 and V is TRBV10-3; D is possibly TRBD1 (5 bases). Germline V gene sequence: CDR1 ENHRY, CDR2 SYGVKD. V lost 2 bases and J lost 0, with 11 bases in between. The CDR3 sequence is 17 residues long. This CDR3 is CAISEGQGSSGANVLTF. CDR3 nucleotides: TGTGCCATCAGTGAGGGTCAGGGAAGCTCTGGGGCCAACGTCCTGACTTTC.

The chain employs TRBV7-2 and TRBJ2-7, with TRBD2 identical over 13 bases. CDR3 length equals 16 residues. Germline V gene lookup returns CDR1 SGHTA and CDR2 FQGNSA. The J segment lost 7 bases and the V segment lost 3 bases, leaving 9 bases of the junction unmatched. CDR3 region: CASSFSLAGGRVEQYF. The CDR3 nucleotides read TGTGCCAGCAGCTTCTCACTAGCGGGGGGGCGGGTTGAGCAGTACTTC.

The chain carries TRBV2 and TRBJ1-4; D is perhaps TRBD1 (6 bases). Germline CDR1 reads SNHLY; CDR2 reads FYNNEI. This CDR3 spans 16 amino acids. V lost 6 bases and J lost 0, with 14 bases in between. CDR3 DNA sequence: TGTGCCAGCAGGAGGGGGAGCCATGCAACTAATGAAAAACTGTTTTTT. As protein: CASRRGSHATNEKLFF.

The chain joins TRBV14 to TRBJ1-5; D call uncertain. This CDR3 is built from 19 residues. CDR1 and CDR2 (germline): SGHDN, FVKESK. V lost 3 bases to trimming and J lost 0 bases, with 21 bases between them. CDR3: CASSHPFFRGNYSNQPQHF. The DNA for the CDR3 is TGTGCCAGCAGCCACCCATTTTTTCGGGGAAATTATAGCAATCAGCCCCAGCATTTT.

The gene calls are TRBV7-3 and TRBJ2-1, with TRBD1 as a possible D gene (6 bases). The CDR3 sequence is 14 residues long. Germline CDR1 SGHTA, CDR2 FQGTGA. The V and J ends lost 3 bases and 5 bases respectively, with 11 bases between them. The CDR3 loop reads CASSLRSGDNEQFF. The DNA of the CDR3 is TGTGCCAGCAGCTTGAGGTCAGGGGACAATGAGCAGTTCTTC.

The chain combines TRBV7-2 with TRBJ1-5; TRBD1 is a possible D gene (6 bases). This CDR3 has 15 amino acids. V was clipped by 0 bases and J by 4 bases, with 10 bases between them. The germline gives CDR1 SGHTA, CDR2 FQGNSA. The CDR3 protein is CASSLAVQGNQPQHF. In DNA, the CDR3 is TGTGCCAGCAGCTTAGCCGTACAGGGAAATCAGCCCCAGCATTTT.

The rearrangement links TRBV4-1 to TRBJ1-1, with TRBD1 as a possible D gene (5 bases). From germline, CDR1 is MGHRA and CDR2 YSYEKL. The germline V and J ends were trimmed by 0 bases and 2 bases, with 10 bases remaining between them. The CDR3 is made up of 15 amino acids. The CDR3 DNA reads as TGCGCCAGCAGCCAAGAACCGGGGGTCAACACTGAAGCTTTCTTT. This translates into CASSQEPGVNTEAFF.

The chain combines TRBV7-9 with TRBJ1-1; D remains unclear. Germline V gene lookup returns CDR1 SEHNR and CDR2 FQNEAQ (reference sequence). Trimming cost V 5 bases and J 1 base, with 17 bases left between them. This CDR3 contains 16 residues. The CDR3 bases are TGTGCCAGCAGCACACTGCCGGCGTGGGCGAACACTGAAGCTTTCTTT. Encoded protein: CASSTLPAWANTEAFF.

The J gene is TRBJ1-5, the V gene TRBV19, with 12 nucleotides matching TRBD1. Germline V gives CDR1 LNHDA, CDR2 SQIVND (reference sequence). CDR3 length: 17 residues. With 5 bases clipped from V and 6 bases from J, the junction kept 11 bases outside the gene matches. The CDR3 reads CASSHGTGGNLPQPQHF. The CDR3 DNA reads TGTGCCAGTAGTCACGGGACAGGGGGCAATCTCCCTCAGCCCCAGCATTTT.

The chain is built from TRBV5-1 and TRBJ2-6, with 7 bases matching TRBD1. V gave up 2 bases and J gave up 0 bases; unmatched junction bases: 8. CDR3 length equals 18 residues. CDR1 and CDR2 (germline): SGHRS, YFSETQ. The CDR3 region has the DNA TGCGCCAGCAGCTTTATGGGCAGGGGGAGCTCTGGGGCCAACGTCCTGACTTTC. Its translation: CASSFMGRGSSGANVLTF.